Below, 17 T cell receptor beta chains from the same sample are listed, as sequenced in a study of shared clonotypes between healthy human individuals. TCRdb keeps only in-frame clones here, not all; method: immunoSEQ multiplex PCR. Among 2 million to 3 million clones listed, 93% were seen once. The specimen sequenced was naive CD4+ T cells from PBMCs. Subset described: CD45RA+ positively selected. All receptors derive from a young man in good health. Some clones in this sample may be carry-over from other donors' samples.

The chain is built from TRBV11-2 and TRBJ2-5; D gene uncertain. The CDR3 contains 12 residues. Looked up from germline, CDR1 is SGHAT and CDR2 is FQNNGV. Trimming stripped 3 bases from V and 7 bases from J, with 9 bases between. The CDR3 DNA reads TGTGCCAGCAGCTTCGCCGGCGGGACCCAGTACTTC. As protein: CASSFAGGTQYF.

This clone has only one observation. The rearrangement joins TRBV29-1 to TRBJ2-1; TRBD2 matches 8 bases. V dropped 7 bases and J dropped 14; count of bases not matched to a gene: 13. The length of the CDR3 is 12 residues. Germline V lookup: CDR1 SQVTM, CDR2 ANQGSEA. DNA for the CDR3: TGCAGCGCGACGGGGGGGGAAGAAAGGAAGTTCTTC. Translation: CSATGGEERKFF.

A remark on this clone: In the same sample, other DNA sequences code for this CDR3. CDR3 bases: TGCGCCAGCAGCTTGACAGGGGGGAACACCGGGGAGCTGTTTTTT. Residues: CASSLTGGNTGELFF. V gene TRBV5-1 combines with J gene TRBJ2-2; TRBD1 matches 8 bases. With V trimmed by 1 base and J by 1 base, 0 bases remained unmatched. This CDR3 has 15 residues. Germline V gene lookup returns CDR1 SGHRS and CDR2 YFSETQ.

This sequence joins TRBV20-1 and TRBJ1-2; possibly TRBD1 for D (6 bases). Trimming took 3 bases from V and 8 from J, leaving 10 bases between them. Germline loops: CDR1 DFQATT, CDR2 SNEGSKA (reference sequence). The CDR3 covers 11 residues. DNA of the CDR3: TGCAGTGCTAGTGTCAGGGGAGGCTACACCTTC. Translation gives CSASVRGGYTF.

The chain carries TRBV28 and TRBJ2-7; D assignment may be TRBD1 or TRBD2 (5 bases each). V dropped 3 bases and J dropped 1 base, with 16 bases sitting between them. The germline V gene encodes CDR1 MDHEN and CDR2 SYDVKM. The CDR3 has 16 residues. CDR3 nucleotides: TGTGCCAGCAGTTTTCGGGCAGGGAGTTGGTCCTACGAGCAGTACTTC. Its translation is CASSFRAGSWSYEQYF.

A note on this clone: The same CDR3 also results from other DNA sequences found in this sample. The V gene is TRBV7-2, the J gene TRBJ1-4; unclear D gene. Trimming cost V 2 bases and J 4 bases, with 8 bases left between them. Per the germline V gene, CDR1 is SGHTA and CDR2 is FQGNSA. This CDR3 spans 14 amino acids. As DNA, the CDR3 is TGTGCCAGCAGCTTACGAGGGTTTAATGAAAAACTGTTTTTT. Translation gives CASSLRGFNEKLFF.

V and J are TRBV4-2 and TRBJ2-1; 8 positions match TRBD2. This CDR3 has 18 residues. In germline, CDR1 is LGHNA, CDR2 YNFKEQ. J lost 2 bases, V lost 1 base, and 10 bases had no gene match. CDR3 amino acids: CASSQGGRGAGAYNEQFF. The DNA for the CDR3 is TGTGCCAGCAGCCAAGGTGGCCGGGGAGCGGGGGCCTACAATGAGCAGTTCTTC.

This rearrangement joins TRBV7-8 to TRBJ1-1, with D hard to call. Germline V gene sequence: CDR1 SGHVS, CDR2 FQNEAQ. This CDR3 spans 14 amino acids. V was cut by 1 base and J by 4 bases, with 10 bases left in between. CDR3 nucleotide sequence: TGTGCCAGCAGCTTAGACTGGGTGGGCACTGAAGCTTTCTTT. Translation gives CASSLDWVGTEAFF.

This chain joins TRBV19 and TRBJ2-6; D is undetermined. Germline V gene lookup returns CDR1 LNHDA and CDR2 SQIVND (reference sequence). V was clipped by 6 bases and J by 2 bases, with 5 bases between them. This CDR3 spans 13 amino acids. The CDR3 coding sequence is TGTGCCAGTAGGTCTGCTGGGGCCAACGTCCTGACTTTC. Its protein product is CASRSAGANVLTF.

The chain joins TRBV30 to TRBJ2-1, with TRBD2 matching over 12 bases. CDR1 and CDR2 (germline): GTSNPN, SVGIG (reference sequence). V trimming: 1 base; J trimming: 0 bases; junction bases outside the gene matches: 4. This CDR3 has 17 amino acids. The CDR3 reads CAWSGLAGGSSYNEQFF. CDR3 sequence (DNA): TGTGCCTGGAGTGGGCTAGCGGGAGGGAGCTCCTACAATGAGCAGTTCTTC.

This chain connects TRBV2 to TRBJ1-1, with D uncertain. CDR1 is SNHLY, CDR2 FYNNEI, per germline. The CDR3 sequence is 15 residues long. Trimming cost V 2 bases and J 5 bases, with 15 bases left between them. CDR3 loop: CASSEHGGGRTEAFF. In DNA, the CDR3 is TGTGCCAGCAGTGAACACGGCGGTGGTAGGACTGAAGCTTTCTTT.

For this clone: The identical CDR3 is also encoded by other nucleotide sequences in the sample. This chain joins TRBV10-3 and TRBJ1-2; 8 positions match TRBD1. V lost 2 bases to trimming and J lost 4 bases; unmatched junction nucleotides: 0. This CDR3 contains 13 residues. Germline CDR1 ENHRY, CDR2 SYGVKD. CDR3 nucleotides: TGTGCCATCAGTGAGGGACAGGGCTATGGCTACACCTTC. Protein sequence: CAISEGQGYGYTF.

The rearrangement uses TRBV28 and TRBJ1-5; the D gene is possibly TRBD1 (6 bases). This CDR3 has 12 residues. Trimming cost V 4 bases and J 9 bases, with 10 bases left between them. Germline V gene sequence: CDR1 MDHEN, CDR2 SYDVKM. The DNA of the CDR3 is TGTGCCAGCAGTTCCCCAGGGGCGCCCCAGCATTTT. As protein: CASSSPGAPQHF.

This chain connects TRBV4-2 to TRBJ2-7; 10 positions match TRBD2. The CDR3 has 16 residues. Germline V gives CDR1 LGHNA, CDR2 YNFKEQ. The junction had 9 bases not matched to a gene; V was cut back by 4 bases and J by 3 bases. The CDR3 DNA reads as TGTGCCAGCAGCCGAGTTCCTAGCGGGAGTGGCTACGAGCAGTACTTC. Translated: CASSRVPSGSGYEQYF.

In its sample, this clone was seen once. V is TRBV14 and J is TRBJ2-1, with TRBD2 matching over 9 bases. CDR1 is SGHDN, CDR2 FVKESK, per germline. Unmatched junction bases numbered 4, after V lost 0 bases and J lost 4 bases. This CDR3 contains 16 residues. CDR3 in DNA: TGTGCCAGCAGCCAAGATTGGCTAGCGGGGTACAATGAGCAGTTCTTC. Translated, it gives CASSQDWLAGYNEQFF.

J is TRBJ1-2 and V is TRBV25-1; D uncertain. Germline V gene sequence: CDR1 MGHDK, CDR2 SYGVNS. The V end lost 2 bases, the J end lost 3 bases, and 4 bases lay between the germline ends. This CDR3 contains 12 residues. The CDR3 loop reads CASSEVDYGYTF. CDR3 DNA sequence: TGTGCCAGCAGTGAAGTAGACTATGGCTACACCTTC.

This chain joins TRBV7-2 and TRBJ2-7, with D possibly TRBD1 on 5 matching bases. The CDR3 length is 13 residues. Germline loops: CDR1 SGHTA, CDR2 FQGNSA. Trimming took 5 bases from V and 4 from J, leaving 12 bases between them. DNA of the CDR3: TGTGCCAGCAGCCTTGGGGCCCAATACGAGCAGTACTTC. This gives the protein CASSLGAQYEQYF.